The next 7 T cell receptor beta chains were all read from a single sample in a study of T cells in localized non-small cell lung cancer. Profiled with immunoSEQ multiplex PCR; TCRdb holds only in-frame clones, not every one. The sample shows some 71,000 clones, roughly four fifths of them seen only once. The starting material was peripheral blood, obtained before any cancer treatment. Receptor source: a female donor of 60 years or more with stage I lung adenocarcinoma.

V gene TRBV6-1 combines with J gene TRBJ1-1, with D possibly TRBD1 on 5 matching bases. There are 15 residues in the CDR3. From germline, CDR1 is MNHNS and CDR2 SASEGT. V dropped 4 bases and J dropped 1 base, with 13 bases sitting between them. The CDR3 DNA reads TGTGCCAGCAGTGGACAGCTTCACAGGAACACTGAAGCTTTCTTT. It specifies CASSGQLHRNTEAFF.

Written as DNA, the CDR3 is TGTGCCAGCAGCTTCGGGAACTTCGGGGAGCTGTTTTTT. Its translation is CASSFGNFGELFF. The V call is TRBV7-9, the J call TRBJ2-2, with D perhaps matching TRBD2 (5 bases). The CDR3 has 13 residues. The V gene lost 3 bases and the J gene lost 7 bases, with 9 bases spanning the gap. Germline-derived CDR1 and CDR2 are SEHNR and FQNEAQ (reference sequence).

The chain couples TRBV18 to TRBJ2-1, with 11 bases that match TRBD2. The CDR3 runs 19 residues. Per the germline V gene, CDR1 is KGHSH and CDR2 is LQKENI. The V and J ends lost 3 bases and 1 base, in that order; junction bases with no gene match: 11. DNA for the CDR3: TGTGCCAGCTCACCGCAGGGACTAGCGGTGGGATGGTCCTACAATGAGCAGTTCTTC. Translation gives CASSPQGLAVGWSYNEQFF.

V usage is TRBV13 and J usage is TRBJ2-1, with TRBD2 as a possible D gene (7 bases). The V gene lost 2 bases and the J gene lost 8 bases, with 22 bases spanning the gap. The germline V gene encodes CDR1 PRHDT and CDR2 FYEKMQ (reference sequence). The CDR3 has 17 residues. The CDR3 region is CASSLKLGGGSNDEQFF. CDR3 coding DNA: TGTGCCAGCAGCTTAAAACTTGGGGGCGGGAGTAACGATGAGCAGTTCTTC.

This chain connects TRBV7-3 to TRBJ2-2, with D perhaps matching TRBD1 or TRBD2 (5 bases each). The germline gives CDR1 SGHTA, CDR2 FQGTGA. V gave up 4 bases and J gave up 1 base, with 16 bases separating them. CDR3 length: 17 amino acids. This chain's CDR3 is CASSSTGAGRNTGELFF. Written as DNA, the CDR3 is TGTGCCAGCAGCTCAACCGGGGCAGGCCGGAACACCGGGGAGCTGTTTTTT.

The genes are TRBV7-6 and TRBJ1-3; tentative D call: TRBD1 (5 bases). V lost 5 bases to trimming and J lost 0 bases, with 11 bases between them. This CDR3 is built from 15 residues. Germline V gene sequence: CDR1 SGHVS, CDR2 FNYEAQ. CDR3 DNA: TGTGCCAGCAGCCCGGACACTGGCTCTGGAAACACCATATATTTT. It codes for CASSPDTGSGNTIYF. Full variable domain (remainder filled in from reference TRBV7-6 and TRBJ1-3): GAGVSQSPRYKVTKRGQDVALRCDPISGHVSLYWYRQALGQGPEFLTYFNYEAQQDKSGLPNDRFSAERPEGSISTLTIQRTEQRDSAMYRCASSPDTGSGNTIYFGEGSWLTVV.

The chain is built from TRBV5-1 and TRBJ2-6; 8 bases are shared with TRBD1. The V gene end was trimmed by 4 bases and the J gene end by 1 base; junction bases not matched to a gene: 10. Looked up from germline, CDR1 is SGHRS and CDR2 is YFSETQ. This CDR3 has 18 residues. The CDR3 loop reads CASSVDRGLFSGANVLTF. CDR3 nucleotides: TGCGCCAGCAGCGTAGACAGGGGCCTTTTTTCTGGGGCCAACGTCCTGACTTTC.